One and the same sample provided the 9 T cell receptor beta chains below, sequenced in a study of patients and donors after allogeneic stem cell transplantation. TCRdb ran MiXCR on the RT-PCR reads and lists one entry per CDR3 protein. The sample holds about 960,000 distinct CDR3 sequences, about 20% seen once. Specimen: blood, either unsorted or a sorted T cell fraction (not recorded which). These receptors were taken from a human donor who was either an allogeneic HSCT recipient or a stem cell or donor lymphocyte infusion donor (not recorded which). It is not recorded whose cells these are; they may come from a transplant donor.

V and J are TRBV3-1 and TRBJ1-1; D might be TRBD1 (5 bases). Germline CDR1 LGHDT, CDR2 YNNKEL (reference sequence). V dropped 2 bases and J dropped 6 bases, with 13 bases sitting between them. The CDR3 sequence is 14 residues long. The CDR3: CASSQLTGTAEAFF. DNA of the CDR3: TGTGCCAGCAGCCAACTTACAGGCACCGCTGAAGCTTTCTTT. The full variable domain, its missing parts supplied by reference TRBV3-1 and TRBJ1-1, is DTAVSQTPKYLVTQMGNDKSIKCEQNLGHDTMYWYKQDSKKFLKIMFSYNNKELIINETVPNRFSPKSPDKAHLNLHINSLELGDSAVYFCASSQLTGTAEAFFGQGTRLTVV.

This clonotype was counted ten times or more. J is TRBJ2-7 and V is TRBV12-3 or TRBV12-4; the D gene is possibly TRBD2 (5 bases). This CDR3 region has 13 residues. V gave up 2 bases and J gave up 3 bases, with 8 bases separating them. The CDR3 here is CASSLKGGYEQYF. The CDR3 coding sequence is TGTGCCAGCAGTTTAAAAGGAGGCTACGAGCAGTACTTC.

The chain combines TRBV20-1 with TRBJ1-5, with D uncertain. The CDR3 length is 16 residues. Trimming shortened V by 3 bases and J by 0 bases, and 15 bases separated the two germline ends. Germline V lookup: CDR1 DFQATT, CDR2 SNEGSKA (reference sequence). CDR3 protein: CSAREPRRDSNQPQHF. The CDR3 bases are TGCAGTGCTAGGGAGCCTAGGAGGGATAGCAATCAGCCCCAGCATTTT.

The DNA for the CDR3 is TGTGCCAGCAGCCAAGAAGGGCTAGCGGGCTCCCATGAGCAGTTCTTC. Its translation: CASSQEGLAGSHEQFF. This chain links TRBV4-2 with TRBJ2-1, with TRBD2 matching over 8 bases. CDR1 is LGHNA and CDR2 is YNFKEQ in the germline V gene. With V trimmed by 0 bases and J by 8 bases, 9 bases remained unmatched. The CDR3 covers 16 residues.

The chain carries TRBV12-3 or TRBV12-4 and TRBJ2-2; D not certain. With 2 bases removed from V and 6 bases from J, the gap between germline ends came to 7 bases. The CDR3 has 13 residues. The chain's CDR3 is CASSLSEAGELFF. The CDR3 nucleotides are TGTGCCAGCAGTTTAAGCGAGGCCGGGGAGCTGTTTTTT.

In its sample, this clonotype was seen a few times. The V call is TRBV7-2, the J call TRBJ2-7, with D possibly matching TRBD1 (6 bases). Germline CDR1 SGHTA, CDR2 FQGNSA. V lost 7 bases, J lost 0 bases, and 13 bases lay in between. This CDR3 contains 14 residues. In nucleotides, the CDR3 is TGTGCCAGCACCTGGGACATCCTCTCCTACGAGCAGTACTTC. The encoded protein is CASTWDILSYEQYF.

The V call is TRBV3-1, the J call TRBJ1-4, with D hard to call. With 6 bases removed from V and 5 bases from J, the gap between germline ends came to 10 bases. CDR3 size: 13 residues. Germline V gene data show CDR1 as LGHDT and CDR2 as YNNKEL (reference sequence). The CDR3 DNA sequence: TGTGCCAGCAGTCCAAACGGCAATGAAAAACTGTTTTTT. Amino acid sequence: CASSPNGNEKLFF.

This clonotype showed up just a few times. This chain joins TRBV27 and TRBJ1-1; 7 nucleotides align to TRBD1. Germline trimming cut 1 base from V and 4 bases from J; bases unmatched to any gene: 3. In germline, CDR1 is MNHEY, CDR2 SMNVEV (reference sequence). The CDR3 consists of 14 residues. CDR3 sequence (DNA): TGTGCCAGCAGTTTATACGAGGGGGCCACTGAAGCTTTCTTT. Its translation: CASSLYEGATEAFF.

The table lists this clonotype with a few counts. The rearrangement uses TRBV7-9 and TRBJ1-2, with D unclear. Trimming removed 4 bases at V and 4 bases at J, with 1 base between. The CDR3 has 10 residues. Germline-derived CDR1 and CDR2 are SEHNR and FQNEAQ (reference sequence). CDR3 nucleotides: TGTGCCAGCAGCTCCTATGGCTACACCTTC. The encoded protein is CASSSYGYTF. The entire variable domain, with the rest obtained from reference TRBV7-9 and TRBJ1-2, is as follows: DTGVSQNPRHKITKRGQNVTFRCDPISEHNRLYWYRQTLGQGPEFLTYFQNEAQLEKSRLLSDRFSAERPKGSFSTLEIQRTEQGDSAMYLCASSSYGYTFGSGTRLTVV.